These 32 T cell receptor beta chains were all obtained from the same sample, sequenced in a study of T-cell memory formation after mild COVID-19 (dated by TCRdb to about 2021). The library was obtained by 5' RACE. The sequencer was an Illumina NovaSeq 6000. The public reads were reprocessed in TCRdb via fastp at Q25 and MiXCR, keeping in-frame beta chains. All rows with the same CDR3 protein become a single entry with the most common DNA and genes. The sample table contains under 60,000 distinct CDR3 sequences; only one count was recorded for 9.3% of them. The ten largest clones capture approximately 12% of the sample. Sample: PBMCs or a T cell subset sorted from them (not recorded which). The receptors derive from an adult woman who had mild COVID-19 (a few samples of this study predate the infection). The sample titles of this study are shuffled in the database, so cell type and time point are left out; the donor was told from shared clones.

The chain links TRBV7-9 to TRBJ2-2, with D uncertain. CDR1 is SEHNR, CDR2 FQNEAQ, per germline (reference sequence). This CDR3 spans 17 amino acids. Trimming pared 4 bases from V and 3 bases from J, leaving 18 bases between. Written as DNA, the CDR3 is TGTGCCAGCAGCTCTAGGTGGCTACACGAAGACACCGGGGAGCTGTTTTTT. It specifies CASSSRWLHEDTGELFF.

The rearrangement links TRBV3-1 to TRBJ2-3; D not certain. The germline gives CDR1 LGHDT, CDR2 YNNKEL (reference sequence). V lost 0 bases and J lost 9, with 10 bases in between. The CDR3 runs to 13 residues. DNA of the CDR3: TGTGCCAGCAGCCAAGAAGGAGTCGCCACGCAGTATTTT. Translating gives CASSQEGVATQYF.

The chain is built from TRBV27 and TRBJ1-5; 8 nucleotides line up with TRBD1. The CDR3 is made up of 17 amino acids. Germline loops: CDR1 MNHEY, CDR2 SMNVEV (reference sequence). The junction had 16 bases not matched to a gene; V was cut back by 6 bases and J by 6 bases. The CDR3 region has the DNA TGTGCCAGCAGGGGCAGTTTGGACAGGGAAGTTGGTCAGCCCCAGCATTTT. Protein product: CASRGSLDREVGQPQHF.

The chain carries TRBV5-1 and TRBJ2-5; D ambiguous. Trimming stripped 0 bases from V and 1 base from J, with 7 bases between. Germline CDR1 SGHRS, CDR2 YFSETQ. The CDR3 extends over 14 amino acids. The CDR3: CASSLGVPQETQYF. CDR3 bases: TGCGCCAGCAGCTTGGGAGTGCCCCAAGAGACCCAGTACTTC.

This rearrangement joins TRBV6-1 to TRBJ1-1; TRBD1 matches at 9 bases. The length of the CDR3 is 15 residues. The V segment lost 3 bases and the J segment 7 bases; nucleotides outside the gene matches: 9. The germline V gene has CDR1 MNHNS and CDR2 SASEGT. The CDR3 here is CASSDQGQGLDEAFF. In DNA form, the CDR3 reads TGTGCCAGCAGTGATCAAGGACAGGGGCTTGATGAAGCTTTCTTT.

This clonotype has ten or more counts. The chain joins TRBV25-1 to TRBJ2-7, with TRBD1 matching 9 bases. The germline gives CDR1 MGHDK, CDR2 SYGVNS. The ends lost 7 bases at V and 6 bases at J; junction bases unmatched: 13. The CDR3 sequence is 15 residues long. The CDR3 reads CASTHTGGVRGEQYF. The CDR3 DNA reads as TGTGCCAGCACCCATACAGGGGGCGTTAGGGGCGAGCAGTACTTC.

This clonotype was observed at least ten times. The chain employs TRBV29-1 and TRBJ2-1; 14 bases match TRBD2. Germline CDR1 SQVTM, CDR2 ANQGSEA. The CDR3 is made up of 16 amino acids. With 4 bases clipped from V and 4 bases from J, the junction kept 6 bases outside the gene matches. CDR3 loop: CSVGSGTSGSYNEQFF. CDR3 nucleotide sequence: TGCAGCGTTGGCTCAGGGACTAGCGGGAGTTACAATGAGCAGTTCTTC.

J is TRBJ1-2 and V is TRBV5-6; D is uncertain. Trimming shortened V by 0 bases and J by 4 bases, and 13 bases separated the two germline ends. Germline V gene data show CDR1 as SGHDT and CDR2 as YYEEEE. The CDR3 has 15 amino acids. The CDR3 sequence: CASSLESLGSYGYTF. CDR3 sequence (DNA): TGTGCCAGCAGCTTGGAATCCCTTGGTAGCTATGGCTACACCTTC.

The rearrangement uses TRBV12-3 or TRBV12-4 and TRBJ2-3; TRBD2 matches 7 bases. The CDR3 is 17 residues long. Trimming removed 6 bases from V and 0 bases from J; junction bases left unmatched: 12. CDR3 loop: CASSPPLSGASTDTQYF. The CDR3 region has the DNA TGTGCCAGCAGCCCTCCCCTAAGCGGGGCTAGCACAGATACGCAGTATTTT.

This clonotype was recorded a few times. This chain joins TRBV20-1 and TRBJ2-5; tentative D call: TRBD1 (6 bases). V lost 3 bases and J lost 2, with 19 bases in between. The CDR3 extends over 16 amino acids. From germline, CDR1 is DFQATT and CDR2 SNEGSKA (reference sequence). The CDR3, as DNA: TGCAGTGCTAGCCGTCGGTTCCGGGACAAACAAGAGACCCAGTACTTC. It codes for CSASRRFRDKQETQYF.

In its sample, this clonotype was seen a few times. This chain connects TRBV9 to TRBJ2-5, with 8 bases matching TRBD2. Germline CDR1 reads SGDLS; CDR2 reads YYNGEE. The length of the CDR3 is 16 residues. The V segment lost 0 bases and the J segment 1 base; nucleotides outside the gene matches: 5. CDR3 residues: CASSVAAGGFQETQYF. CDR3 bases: TGTGCCAGCAGCGTAGCTGCGGGGGGTTTCCAAGAGACCCAGTACTTC. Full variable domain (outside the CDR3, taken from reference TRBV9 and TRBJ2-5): DSGVTQTPKHLITATGQRVTLRCSPRSGDLSVYWYQQSLDQGLQFLIQYYNGEERAKGNILERFSAQQFPDLHSELNLSSLELGDSALYFCASSVAAGGFQETQYFGPGTRLLVL.

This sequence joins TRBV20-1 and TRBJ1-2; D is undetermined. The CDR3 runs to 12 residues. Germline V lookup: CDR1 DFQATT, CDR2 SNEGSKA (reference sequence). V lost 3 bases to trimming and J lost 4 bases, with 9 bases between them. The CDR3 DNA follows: TGCAGTGCTAGGCCGGAGGGCTATGGCTACACCTTC. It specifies CSARPEGYGYTF.

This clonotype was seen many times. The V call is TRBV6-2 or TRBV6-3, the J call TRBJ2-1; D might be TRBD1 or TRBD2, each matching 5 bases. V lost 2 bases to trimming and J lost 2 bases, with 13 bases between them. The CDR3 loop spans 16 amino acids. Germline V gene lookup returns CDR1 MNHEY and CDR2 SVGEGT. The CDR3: CASSYRPGTPYNEQFF. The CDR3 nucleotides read TGTGCCAGCAGTTACCGCCCGGGGACCCCCTACAATGAGCAGTTCTTC.

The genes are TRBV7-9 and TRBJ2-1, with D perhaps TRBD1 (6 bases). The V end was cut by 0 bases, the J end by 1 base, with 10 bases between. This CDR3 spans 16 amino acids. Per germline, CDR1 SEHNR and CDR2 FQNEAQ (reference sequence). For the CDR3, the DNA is TGTGCCAGCAGCTTAGCGCCCAGGGGTTCCTACAATGAGCAGTTCTTC. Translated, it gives CASSLAPRGSYNEQFF.

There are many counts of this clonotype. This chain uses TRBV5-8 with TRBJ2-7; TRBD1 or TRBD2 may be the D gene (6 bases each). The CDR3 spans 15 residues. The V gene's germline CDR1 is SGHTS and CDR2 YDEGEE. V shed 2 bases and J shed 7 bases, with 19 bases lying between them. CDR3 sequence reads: CASSLGGIKTSEQYF. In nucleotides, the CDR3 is TGTGCCAGCAGCTTAGGGGGGATAAAGACGAGTGAGCAGTACTTC. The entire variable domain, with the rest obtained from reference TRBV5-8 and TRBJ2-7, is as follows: EAGVTQSPTHLIKTRGQQATLRCSPISGHTSVYWYQQALGLGLQFLLWYDEGEERNRGNFPPRFSGRQFPNYSSELNVNALELEDSALYLCASSLGGIKTSEQYFGPGTRLTVT.

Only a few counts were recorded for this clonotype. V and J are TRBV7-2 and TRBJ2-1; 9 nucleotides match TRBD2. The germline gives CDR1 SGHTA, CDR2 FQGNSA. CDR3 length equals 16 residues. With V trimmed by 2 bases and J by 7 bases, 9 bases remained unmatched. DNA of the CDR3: TGTGCCAGCAGCTTACGGGCGGGAGGGCCGCGAAATGAGCAGTTCTTC. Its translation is CASSLRAGGPRNEQFF.

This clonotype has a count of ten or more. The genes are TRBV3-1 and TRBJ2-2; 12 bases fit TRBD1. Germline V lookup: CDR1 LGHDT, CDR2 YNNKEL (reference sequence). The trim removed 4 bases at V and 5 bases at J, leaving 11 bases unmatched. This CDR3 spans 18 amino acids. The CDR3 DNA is TGTGCCAGCAGCCTCCTCCCCGGGACAGGGGGCCGAACCGGGGAGCTGTTTTTT. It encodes CASSLLPGTGGRTGELFF.

The CDR3 bases are TGCGCCAGCAGCCTCACGGGACAGGGATACTACGAGCAGTACTTC. Amino acids: CASSLTGQGYYEQYF. The V and J genes are TRBV4-3 and TRBJ2-7, with 9 bases aligning to TRBD1. This CDR3 contains 15 residues. V was clipped by 4 bases and J by 3 bases; unmatched bases: 7. Germline CDR1 and CDR2: LGHNA and YSLEER.

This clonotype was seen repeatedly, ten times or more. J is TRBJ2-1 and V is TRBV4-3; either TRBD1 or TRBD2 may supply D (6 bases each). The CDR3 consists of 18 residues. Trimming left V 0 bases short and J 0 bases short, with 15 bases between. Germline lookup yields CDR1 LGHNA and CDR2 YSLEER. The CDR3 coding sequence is TGCGCCAGCAGCCAAGAAGGGGGACCCGGGAGCTCCTACAATGAGCAGTTCTTC. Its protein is CASSQEGGPGSSYNEQFF.

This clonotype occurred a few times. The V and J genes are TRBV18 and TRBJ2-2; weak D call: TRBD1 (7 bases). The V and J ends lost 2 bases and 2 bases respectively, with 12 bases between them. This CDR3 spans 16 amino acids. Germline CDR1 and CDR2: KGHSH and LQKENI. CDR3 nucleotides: TGTGCCAGCTCACCAATGGAGGGGGCCAACACCGGGGAGCTGTTTTTT. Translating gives CASSPMEGANTGELFF.

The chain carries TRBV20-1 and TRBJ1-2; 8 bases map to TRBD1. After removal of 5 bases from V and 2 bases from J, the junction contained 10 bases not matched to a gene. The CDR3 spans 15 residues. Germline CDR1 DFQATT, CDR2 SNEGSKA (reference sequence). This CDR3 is CSAPIGQGGNYGYTF. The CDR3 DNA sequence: TGCAGTGCTCCTATCGGACAGGGTGGAAACTATGGCTACACCTTC.

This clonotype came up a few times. The CDR3 protein is CASSSSGGAGEQFF. The CDR3 DNA sequence: TGTGCCAGCAGCTCAAGCGGGGGGGCGGGTGAGCAGTTCTTC. The rearrangement links TRBV11-1 to TRBJ2-1; 10 positions agree with TRBD2. V lost 4 bases to trimming and J lost 9 bases; unmatched junction nucleotides: 6. Germline V gene sequence: CDR1 SGHAT, CDR2 FQDESV (reference sequence). This CDR3 contains 14 residues.

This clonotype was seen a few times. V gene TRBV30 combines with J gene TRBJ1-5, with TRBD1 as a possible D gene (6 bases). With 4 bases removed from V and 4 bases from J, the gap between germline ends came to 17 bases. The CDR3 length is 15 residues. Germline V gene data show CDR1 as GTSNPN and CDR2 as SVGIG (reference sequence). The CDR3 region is CAWTWQGTKNQPQHF. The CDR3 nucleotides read TGTGCCTGGACTTGGCAGGGGACCAAAAATCAGCCCCAGCATTTT.

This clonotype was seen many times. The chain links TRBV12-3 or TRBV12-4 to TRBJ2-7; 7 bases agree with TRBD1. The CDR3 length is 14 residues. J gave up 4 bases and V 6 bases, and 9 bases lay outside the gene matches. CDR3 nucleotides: TGTGCCAGCAGCCCCCCGGGACAGTTATACGAGCAGTACTTC. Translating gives CASSPPGQLYEQYF.

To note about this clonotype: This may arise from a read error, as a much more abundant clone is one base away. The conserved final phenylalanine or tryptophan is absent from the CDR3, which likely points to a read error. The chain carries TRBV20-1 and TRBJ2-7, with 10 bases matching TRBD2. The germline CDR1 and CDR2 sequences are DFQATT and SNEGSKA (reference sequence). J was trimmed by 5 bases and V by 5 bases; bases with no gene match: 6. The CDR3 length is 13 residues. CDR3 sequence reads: CSARTSGGNEQYS. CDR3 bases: TGCAGTGCTCGGACTAGCGGAGGAAACGAGCAGTACTCC.

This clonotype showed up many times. CDR3 amino acids: CASRDRVNEQFF. Written as DNA, the CDR3 is TGTGCCAGTAGGGACAGGGTAAATGAGCAGTTCTTC. The rearrangement joins TRBV19 to TRBJ2-1; 8 nucleotides line up with TRBD1. The CDR3 is made up of 12 amino acids. Germline V gene data show CDR1 as LNHDA and CDR2 as SQIVND (reference sequence). The ends lost 6 bases at V and 7 bases at J; junction bases unmatched: 2.

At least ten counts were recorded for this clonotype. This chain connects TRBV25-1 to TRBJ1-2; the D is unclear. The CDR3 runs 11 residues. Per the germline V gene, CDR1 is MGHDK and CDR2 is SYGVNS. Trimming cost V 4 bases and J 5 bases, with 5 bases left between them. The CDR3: CASSALYGYTF. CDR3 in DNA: TGTGCCAGCAGTGCCCTGTATGGCTACACCTTC.

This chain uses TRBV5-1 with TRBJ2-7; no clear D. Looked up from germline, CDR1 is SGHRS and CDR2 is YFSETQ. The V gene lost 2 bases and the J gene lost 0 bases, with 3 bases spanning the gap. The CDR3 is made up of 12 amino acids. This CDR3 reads CASSFGSYEQYF. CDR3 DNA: TGCGCCAGCAGCTTCGGCTCCTACGAGCAGTACTTC.

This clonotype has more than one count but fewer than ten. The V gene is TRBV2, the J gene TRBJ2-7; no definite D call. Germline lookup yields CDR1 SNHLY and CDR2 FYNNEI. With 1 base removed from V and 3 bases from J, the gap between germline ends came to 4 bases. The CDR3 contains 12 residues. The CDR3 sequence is CASSEGFYEQYF. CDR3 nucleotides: TGTGCCAGCAGTGAAGGGTTCTACGAGCAGTACTTC.

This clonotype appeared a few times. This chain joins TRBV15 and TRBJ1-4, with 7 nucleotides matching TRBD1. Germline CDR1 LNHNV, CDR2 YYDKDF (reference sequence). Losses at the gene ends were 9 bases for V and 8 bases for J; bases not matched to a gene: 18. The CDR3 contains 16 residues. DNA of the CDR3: TGTGCCACGAGGCACGGGGAGAGGGGGCGCGTAGAAAAACTGTTTTTT. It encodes CATRHGERGRVEKLFF. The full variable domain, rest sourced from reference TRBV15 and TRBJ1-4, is DAMVIQNPRYQVTQFGKPVTLSCSQTLNHNVMYWYQQKSSQAPKLLFHYYDKDFNNEADTPDNFQSRRPNTSFCFLDIRSPGLGDTAMYLCATRHGERGRVEKLFFGSGTQLSVL.

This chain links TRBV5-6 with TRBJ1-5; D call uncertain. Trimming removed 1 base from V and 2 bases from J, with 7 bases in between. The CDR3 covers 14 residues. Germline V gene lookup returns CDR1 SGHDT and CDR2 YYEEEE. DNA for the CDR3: TGTGCCAGCAGCTTGCGAGTGGGCAATCAGCCCCAGCATTTT. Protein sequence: CASSLRVGNQPQHF.

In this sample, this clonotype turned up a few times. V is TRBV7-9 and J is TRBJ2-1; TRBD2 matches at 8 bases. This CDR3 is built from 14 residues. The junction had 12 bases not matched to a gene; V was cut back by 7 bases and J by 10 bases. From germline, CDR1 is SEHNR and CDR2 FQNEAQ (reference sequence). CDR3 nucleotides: TGTGCCAGCAAAATCTCGGGGGGGCCTGGGGAGCAGTTCTTC. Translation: CASKISGGPGEQFF. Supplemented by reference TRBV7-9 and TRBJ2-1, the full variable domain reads DTGVSQNPRHKITKRGQNVTFRCDPISEHNRLYWYRQTLGQGPEFLTYFQNEAQLEKSRLLSDRFSAERPKGSFSTLEIQRTEQGDSAMYLCASKISGGPGEQFFGPGTRLTVL.